This entry describes one T cell receptor (gamma chain). Its recognized antigen is unknown. No quality values exist for individual bases; no much larger clone is one base distant. The record originates from a study of gamma-delta T cells after stem cell transplantation (dated by TCRdb to 2016 to 2018). Receptor amplification or capture employed RT-PCR. The instrument given in TCRdb is Illumina MiSeq. TCRdb called clones afresh from the public reads with CATT; identical DNA rows were later merged. The sample contains around 5,000 gamma-chain clones, approximately 21% of them found a single time. The leading ten clones occupy 3.5% to 4% of the sample. The CDR3 holds 13 amino acids from the cysteine to the phenylalanine. The DNA shown is the 39-base CDR3, in frame from base 1. The germline V gene sets CDR1 to VINAFY and CDR2 to YDVSNSKD. V ends up 5 bases short and J 0 bases short, with an unmatched junction base count of 4.

The sample comprised gamma-delta T cells. Rearrangement joined TRGV5 to TRGJ1 or TRGJ2. This receptor was identified in a human donor. It is not recorded whose cells these are; they may come from a transplant donor. The CDR3 region has the sequence CATWGENYYKKLF. The sequenced DNA is TGTGCCACCTGGGGAGAGAATTATTATAAGAAACTCTTT.